This TCR beta chain emerged from a study of CD8 T cells in Susac syndrome. V lost 3 bases and J 1 base, leaving 15 bases between the germline ends. The CDR3 loop spans 15 amino acids. The germline V gene has CDR1 SQVTM and CDR2 ANQGSEA. The authors reverse transcribed 0.5 to 1 ug RNA with random hexamers. The method of amplification for TCR beta CDR3 was immunoSEQ multiplex PCR, covering 54 Vbeta and 13 Jbeta. TCRdb analysed the immunoSEQ multiplex PCR reads with MiXCR anew, one entry per CDR3 protein. The table shows hundreds of thousands of distinct CDR3 sequences, with 70% to 90% occurring only once. The sequenced target, TCR beta, came from blood CD8+ and CD4+ T cells.

The sample was CD8+ T cells from PBMCs. This TCR was recovered from a human donor with multiple sclerosis. The V gene is TRBV29-1, the J gene TRBJ2-5; D is unresolved. CDR3 sequence reads: CSVEWDRRTQETQYF. CDR3 coding DNA: TGCAGCGTTGAGTGGGATAGACGCACCCAAGAGACCCAGTACTTC. The full variable domain, its missing parts supplied by reference TRBV29-1 and TRBJ2-5, is SAVISQKPSRDICQRGTSLTIQCQVDSQVTMMFWYRQQPGQSLTLIATANQGSEATYESGFVIDKFPISRPNLTFSTLTVSNMSPEDSSIYLCSVEWDRRTQETQYFGPGTRLLVL.